This T cell receptor (beta chain) was documented in a study of T cells in Graves' hyperthyroidism and ophthalmopathy. The study, taken as a whole, reports: Through a model of 13 V-J features, ophthalmopathy was separated from stable hyperthyroidism.

Amplification targeted TCR beta CDR3 regions from RNA transcripts. When the TCR CDR3 underwent first-round RT-PCR, the HTBI primer set was used. TCRdb analysed the multiplex PCR reads with MiXCR anew, one entry per CDR3 protein. This sample has approximately 600,000 distinct CDR3 sequences, with roughly 16% found just once. This clonotype has ten or more counts. The target antigen is unknown. Sequences were obtained from blood. This sequence originates from a young woman with Graves' hyperthyroidism.

The CDR3 nucleotides are TGTGCCAGCAGCCCGGGGGGAGGGGGCGAGGGAGCTTTCTTT. Translating it yields CASSPGGGGEGAFF. This sequence joins TRBV6-1 and TRBJ1-1; 7 positions agree with TRBD1. The CDR3 sequence is 14 residues long. After removal of 6 bases from V and 10 bases from J, the junction contained 14 bases not matched to a gene. Germline CDR1 reads MNHNS; CDR2 reads SASEGT.